The 9 T cell receptor beta chains listed next were all sequenced from one sample in a study of shared clonotypes between healthy human individuals. The data were produced by immunoSEQ multiplex PCR, yet TCRdb's version contains in-frame clones alone and is incomplete. This table has about 460,000 clones, approximately 77% appearing once. Sequences were obtained from PBMCs. The receptor source for this set is a woman between 40 and 50 years old in good health. Some clones in this sample may be carry-over from other donors' samples.

The V and J genes are TRBV19 and TRBJ2-5, with TRBD2 matching over 13 bases. This CDR3 region has 16 residues. CDR1 is LNHDA and CDR2 is SQIVND in the germline V gene (reference sequence). Trimming removed 5 bases from V and 5 bases from J; junction bases left unmatched: 8. CDR3 nucleotides: TGTGCCAGTAGTTCCCCCGGGACTAGCGGGACTGAGACCCAGTACTTC. It translates to CASSSPGTSGTETQYF. The entire variable domain, with the rest obtained from reference TRBV19 and TRBJ2-5, is as follows: DGGITQSPKYLFRKEGQNVTLSCEQNLNHDAMYWYRQDPGQGLRLIYYSQIVNDFQKGDIAEGYSVSREKKESFPLTVTSAQKNPTAFYLCASSSPGTSGTETQYFGPGTRLLVL.

V is TRBV5-6 and J is TRBJ2-5; tentative D call: TRBD2 (6 bases). V gave up 0 bases and J gave up 1 base, with 10 bases separating them. This CDR3 has 15 residues. Germline V lookup: CDR1 SGHDT, CDR2 YYEEEE. The CDR3 DNA reads TGTGCCAGCAGCTTGGGGGGCGGGGTCCAAGAGACCCAGTACTTC. Protein product: CASSLGGGVQETQYF.

Concerning this clone: One base separates it from a far larger clone, so it is likely a read error. Within the sample, other DNA sequences also encode this same CDR3. This sequence joins TRBV30 and TRBJ2-1, with D perhaps TRBD2 (5 bases). This CDR3 is built from 15 residues. CDR1 and CDR2 from the germline V gene are GTSNPN and SVGIG (reference sequence). The V end was cut by 2 bases, the J end by 0 bases, with 11 bases between. CDR3 coding DNA: TGTGCCTGGAGTCGGTTAGCGACCTCCTACAATGAGCAGTTCTTC. This encodes CAWSRLATSYNEQFF.

The chain combines TRBV2 with TRBJ1-2; D gene unclear. The V gene's germline CDR1 is SNHLY and CDR2 FYNNEI. The V and J ends lost 5 bases and 6 bases respectively, with 13 bases between them. The CDR3 runs 13 residues. The CDR3 reads CASSLLSVDGYTF. CDR3 nucleotide sequence: TGTGCCAGCAGTCTGCTCAGCGTAGATGGCTACACCTTC.

The rearrangement links TRBV10-1 to TRBJ2-3; TRBD2 matches at 9 bases. The junction had 6 bases not matched to a gene; V was cut back by 0 bases and J by 2 bases. The CDR3 extends over 17 amino acids. Germline CDR1 is WNHNN and CDR2 is SYGVQD (reference sequence). DNA of the CDR3: TGCGCCAGCAGTGAGTCGAGGCGGGAGGGCCTCACAGATACGCAGTATTTT. Protein: CASSESRREGLTDTQYF.

A few counts support this clone. The chain joins TRBV10-3 to TRBJ2-1; D possibly corresponds to TRBD1 (6 bases). The CDR3 has 15 residues. Germline assignment: CDR1 ENHRY and CDR2 SYGVKD. The V end lost 0 bases, the J end lost 2 bases, and 8 bases lay between the germline ends. CDR3 residues: CAISESRGTYNEQFF. CDR3 sequence (DNA): TGTGCCATCAGTGAGTCCAGGGGAACCTACAATGAGCAGTTCTTC.

The J gene is TRBJ2-7, the V gene TRBV6-6; possibly TRBD2 for D (7 bases). There are 14 residues in the CDR3. CDR1 and CDR2 (germline): MNHNY, SVGAGI (reference sequence). V was clipped by 0 bases and J by 8 bases, with 14 bases between them. CDR3 coding DNA: TGTGCCAGCAGTTACTCGAACAGGGAGGGGAAGCAGTACTTC. Its translation is CASSYSNREGKQYF.

The V gene is TRBV19, the J gene TRBJ1-1, with 7 bases that match TRBD1. Per the germline V gene, CDR1 is LNHDA and CDR2 is SQIVND (reference sequence). Trimming removed 8 bases from V and 5 bases from J; junction bases left unmatched: 20. This CDR3 is built from 17 residues. Here the CDR3 reads CASHNTQRQGLGTEAFF. As DNA, the CDR3 is TGTGCCAGTCATAATACGCAGAGACAGGGCCTGGGAACTGAAGCTTTCTTT.

The V call is TRBV4-2, the J call TRBJ1-2; no definite D call. The CDR3 totals 14 residues. Per the germline V gene, CDR1 is LGHNA and CDR2 is YNFKEQ. V was clipped by 5 bases and J by 7 bases, with 17 bases between them. CDR3 in amino acids: CASSLGPGWSGYTF. In DNA form, the CDR3 reads TGTGCCAGCAGCTTGGGCCCGGGTTGGAGTGGCTACACCTTC.